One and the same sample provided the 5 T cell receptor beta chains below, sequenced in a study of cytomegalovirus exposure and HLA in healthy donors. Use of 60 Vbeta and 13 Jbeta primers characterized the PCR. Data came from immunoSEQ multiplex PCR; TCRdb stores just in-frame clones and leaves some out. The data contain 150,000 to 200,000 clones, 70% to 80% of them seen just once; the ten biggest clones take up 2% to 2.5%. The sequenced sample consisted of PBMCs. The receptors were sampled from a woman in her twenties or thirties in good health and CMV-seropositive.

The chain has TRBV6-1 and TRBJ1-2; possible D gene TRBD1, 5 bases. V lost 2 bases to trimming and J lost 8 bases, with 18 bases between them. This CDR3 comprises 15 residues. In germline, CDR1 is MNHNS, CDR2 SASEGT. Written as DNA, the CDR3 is TGTGCCAGCAGTGAACTCGCGGGGACCCTCGACGGCTACACCTTC. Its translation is CASSELAGTLDGYTF.

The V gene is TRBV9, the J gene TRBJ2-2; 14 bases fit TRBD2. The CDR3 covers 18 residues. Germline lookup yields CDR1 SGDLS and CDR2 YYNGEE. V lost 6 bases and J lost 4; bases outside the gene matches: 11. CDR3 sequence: CASTPKLGLAGVTGELFF. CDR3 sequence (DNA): TGTGCCAGCACCCCAAAGCTGGGACTAGCGGGGGTCACCGGGGAGCTGTTTTTT.

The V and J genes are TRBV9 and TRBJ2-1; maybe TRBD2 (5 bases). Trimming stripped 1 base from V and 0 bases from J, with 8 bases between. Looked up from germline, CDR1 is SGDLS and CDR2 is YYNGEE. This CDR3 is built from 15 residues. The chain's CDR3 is CASSVIGNSYNEQFF. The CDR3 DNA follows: TGTGCCAGCAGCGTAATCGGGAACTCCTACAATGAGCAGTTCTTC.

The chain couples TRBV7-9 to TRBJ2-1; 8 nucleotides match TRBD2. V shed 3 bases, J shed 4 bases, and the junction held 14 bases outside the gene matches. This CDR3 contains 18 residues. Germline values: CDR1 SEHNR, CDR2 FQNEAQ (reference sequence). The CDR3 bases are TGTGCCAGCAGCTTCCAAATAAGCGGGAGTTGGTCGTACAATGAGCAGTTCTTC. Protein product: CASSFQISGSWSYNEQFF.

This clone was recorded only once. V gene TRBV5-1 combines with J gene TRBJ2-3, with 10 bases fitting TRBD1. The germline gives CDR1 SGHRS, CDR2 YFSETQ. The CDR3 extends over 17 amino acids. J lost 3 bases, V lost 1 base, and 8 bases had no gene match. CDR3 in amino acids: CASSLNPGQGSTDTQYF. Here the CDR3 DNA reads TGCGCCAGCAGCTTGAATCCGGGACAGGGGTCTACAGATACGCAGTATTTT.